The clone carrying this T cell receptor beta chain was seen repeatedly, ten times or more. Its antigen remains unidentified. Quantitative barcoded 5'-RACE was used to prepare TCR beta libraries. TCRdb re-called the 5' RACE reads through MiXCR, storing one row per CDR3 protein. Among 85,000 to 100,000 distinct CDR3 sequences, just under 9% were seen once, and the ten largest hold 4% to 5.5%. This record belongs to a study of CD8 T cells in ankylosing spondylitis. The study, taken as a whole, reports: Seemingly characteristic of ankylosing spondylitis blood was a TCR beta motif consisting of several highly homologous variants. Reportedly, significant enrichment of disease-linked clones occurred in matched ankylosing spondylitis synovial fluid.

The CDR3 covers 17 residues. In germline, CDR1 is MGHDK, CDR2 SYGVNS. Trimming removed 1 base at V and 6 bases at J, with 18 bases between. This clonotype was sampled from a male donor with ankylosing spondylitis or in good health (not recorded which). Sequenced material: blood, either unsorted or a sorted T cell fraction (not recorded which). The chain carries TRBV25-1 and TRBJ2-2, with a possible D match to TRBD1 (6 bases). Here the CDR3 reads CASSESTGSLMAGELFF. CDR3 nucleotide sequence: TGTGCCAGCAGTGAATCTACAGGGTCCCTGATGGCCGGGGAGCTGTTTTTT.